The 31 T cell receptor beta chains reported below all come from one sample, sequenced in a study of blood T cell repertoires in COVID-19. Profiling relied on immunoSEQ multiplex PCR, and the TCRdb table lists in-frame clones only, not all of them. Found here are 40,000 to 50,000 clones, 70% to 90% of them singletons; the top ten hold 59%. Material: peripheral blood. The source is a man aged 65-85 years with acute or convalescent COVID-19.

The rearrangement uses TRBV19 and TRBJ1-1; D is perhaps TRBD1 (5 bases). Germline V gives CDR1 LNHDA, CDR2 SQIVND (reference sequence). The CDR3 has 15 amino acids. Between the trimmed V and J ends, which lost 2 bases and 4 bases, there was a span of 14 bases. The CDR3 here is CASSIRGRGSTEAFF. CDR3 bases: TGTGCCAGTAGTATAAGGGGACGGGGGAGCACTGAAGCTTTCTTT.

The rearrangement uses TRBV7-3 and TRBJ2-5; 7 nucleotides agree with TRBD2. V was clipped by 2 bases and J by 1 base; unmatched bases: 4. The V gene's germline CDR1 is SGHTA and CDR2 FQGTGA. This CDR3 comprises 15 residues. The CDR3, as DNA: TGTGCCAGCAGCTTATTTTCTAGCGGCCAAGAGACCCAGTACTTC. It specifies CASSLFSSGQETQYF.

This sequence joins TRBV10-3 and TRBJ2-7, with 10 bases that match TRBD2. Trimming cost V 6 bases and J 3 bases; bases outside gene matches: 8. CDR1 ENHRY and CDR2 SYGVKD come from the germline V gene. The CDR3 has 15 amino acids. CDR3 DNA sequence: TGTGCCATCAGGAAAACTAGCGGGGATAGCTACGAGCAGTACTTC. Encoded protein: CAIRKTSGDSYEQYF.

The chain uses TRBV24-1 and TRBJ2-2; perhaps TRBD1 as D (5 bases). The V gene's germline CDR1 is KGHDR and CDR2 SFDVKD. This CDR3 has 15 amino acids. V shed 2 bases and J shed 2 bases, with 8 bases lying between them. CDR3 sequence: CATSDSRVNTGELFF. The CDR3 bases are TGTGCCACCAGTGATTCCAGGGTAAACACCGGGGAGCTGTTTTTT.

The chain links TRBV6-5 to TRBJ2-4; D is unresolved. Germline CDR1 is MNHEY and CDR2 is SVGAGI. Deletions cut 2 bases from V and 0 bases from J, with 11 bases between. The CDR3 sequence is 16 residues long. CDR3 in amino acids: CASSYDLALAKNIQYF. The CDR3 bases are TGTGCCAGCAGTTACGATTTGGCCCTAGCCAAAAACATTCAGTACTTC.

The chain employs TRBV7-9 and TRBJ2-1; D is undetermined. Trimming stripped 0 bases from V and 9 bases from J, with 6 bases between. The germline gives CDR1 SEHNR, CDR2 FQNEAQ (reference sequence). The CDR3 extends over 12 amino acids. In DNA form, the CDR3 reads TGTGCCAGCAGCTTAGCGTCGGGTGAGCAGTTCTTC. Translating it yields CASSLASGEQFF.

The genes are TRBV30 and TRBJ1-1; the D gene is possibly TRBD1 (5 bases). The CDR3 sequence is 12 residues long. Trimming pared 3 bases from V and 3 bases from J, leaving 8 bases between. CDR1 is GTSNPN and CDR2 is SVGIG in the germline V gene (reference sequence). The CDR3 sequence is CAWRRDYTEAFF. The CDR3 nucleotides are TGTGCCTGGAGGAGGGACTACACTGAAGCTTTCTTT.

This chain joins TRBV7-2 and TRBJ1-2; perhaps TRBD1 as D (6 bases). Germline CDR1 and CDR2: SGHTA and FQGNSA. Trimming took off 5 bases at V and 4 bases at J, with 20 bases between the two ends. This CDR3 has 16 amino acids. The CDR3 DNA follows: TGTGCCAGCAGCCCCCTTGGGGGGGCTCTTGCCTATGGCTACACCTTC. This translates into CASSPLGGALAYGYTF.

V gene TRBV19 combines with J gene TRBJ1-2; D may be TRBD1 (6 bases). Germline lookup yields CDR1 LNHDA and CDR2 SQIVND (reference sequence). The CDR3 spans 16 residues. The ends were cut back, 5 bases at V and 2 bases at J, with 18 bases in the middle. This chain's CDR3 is CASSSWDTDTNYGYTF. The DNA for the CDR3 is TGTGCCAGTAGTTCCTGGGACACGGATACGAACTATGGCTACACCTTC.

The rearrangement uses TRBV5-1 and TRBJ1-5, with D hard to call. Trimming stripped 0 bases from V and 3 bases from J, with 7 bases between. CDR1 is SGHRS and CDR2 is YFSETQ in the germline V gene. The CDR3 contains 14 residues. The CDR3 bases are TGCGCCAGCAGCTTGGACGGTCACAATCAGCCCCAGCATTTT. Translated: CASSLDGHNQPQHF.

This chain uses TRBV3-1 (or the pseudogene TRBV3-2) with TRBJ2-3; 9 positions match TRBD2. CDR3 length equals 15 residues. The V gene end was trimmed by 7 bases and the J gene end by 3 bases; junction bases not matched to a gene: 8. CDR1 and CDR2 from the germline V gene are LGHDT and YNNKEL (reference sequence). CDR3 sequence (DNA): TGTGCCAGCACCAGGGGCGGGGGGGCAACAGATACGCAGTATTTT. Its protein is CASTRGGGATDTQYF.

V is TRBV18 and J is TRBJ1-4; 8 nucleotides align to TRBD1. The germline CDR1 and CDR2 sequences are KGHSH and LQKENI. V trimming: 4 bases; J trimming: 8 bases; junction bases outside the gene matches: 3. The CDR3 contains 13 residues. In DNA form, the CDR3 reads TGTGCCAGCTCACAACAGGGGGGAGAAAAACTGTTTTTT. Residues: CASSQQGGEKLFF.

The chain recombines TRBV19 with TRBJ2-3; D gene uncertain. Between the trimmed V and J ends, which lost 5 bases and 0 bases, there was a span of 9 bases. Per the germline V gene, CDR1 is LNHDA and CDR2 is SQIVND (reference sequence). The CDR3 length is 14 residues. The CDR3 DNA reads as TGTGCCAGTAGTCCCCTCTTGAGCACAGATACGCAGTATTTT. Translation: CASSPLLSTDTQYF.

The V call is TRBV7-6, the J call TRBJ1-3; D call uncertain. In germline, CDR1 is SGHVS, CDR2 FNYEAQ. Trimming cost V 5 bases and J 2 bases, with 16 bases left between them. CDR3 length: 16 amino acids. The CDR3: CASSLRADSPGNTIYF. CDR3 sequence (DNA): TGTGCCAGCAGCCTACGTGCGGATTCTCCTGGAAACACCATATATTTT.

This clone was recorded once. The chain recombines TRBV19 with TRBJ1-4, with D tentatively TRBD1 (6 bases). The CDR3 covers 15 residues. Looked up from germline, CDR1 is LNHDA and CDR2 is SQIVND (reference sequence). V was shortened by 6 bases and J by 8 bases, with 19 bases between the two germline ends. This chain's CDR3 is CASSPQAAGEEKLFF. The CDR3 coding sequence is TGTGCCAGTAGCCCCCAAGCGGCAGGGGAAGAAAAACTGTTTTTT.

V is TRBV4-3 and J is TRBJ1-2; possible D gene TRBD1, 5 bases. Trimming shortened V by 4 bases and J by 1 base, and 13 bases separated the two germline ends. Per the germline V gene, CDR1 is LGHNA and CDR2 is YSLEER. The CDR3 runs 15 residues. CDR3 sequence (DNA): TGCGCCAGCAGCCCGGACGGGGGGGTTAACTATGGCTACACCTTC. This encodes CASSPDGGVNYGYTF.

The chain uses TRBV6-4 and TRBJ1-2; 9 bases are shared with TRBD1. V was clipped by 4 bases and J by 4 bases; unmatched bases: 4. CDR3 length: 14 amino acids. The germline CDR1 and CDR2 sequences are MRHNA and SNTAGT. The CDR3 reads CASSVEDRGYGYTF. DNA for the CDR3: TGTGCCAGCAGTGTCGAGGACAGGGGCTATGGCTACACCTTC.

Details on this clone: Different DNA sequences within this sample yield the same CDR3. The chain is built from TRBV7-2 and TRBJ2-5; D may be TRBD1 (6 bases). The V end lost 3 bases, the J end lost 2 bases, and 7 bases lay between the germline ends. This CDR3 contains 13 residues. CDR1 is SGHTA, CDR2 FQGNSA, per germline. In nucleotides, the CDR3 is TGTGCCAGCAGCTTCCAGGGGCAAGAGACCCAGTACTTC. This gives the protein CASSFQGQETQYF.

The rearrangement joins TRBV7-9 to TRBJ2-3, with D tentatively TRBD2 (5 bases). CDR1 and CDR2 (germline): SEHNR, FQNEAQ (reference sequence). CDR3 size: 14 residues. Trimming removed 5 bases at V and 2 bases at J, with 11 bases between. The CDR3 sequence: CASSPRADTDTQYF. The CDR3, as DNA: TGTGCCAGCAGCCCCCGAGCGGACACAGATACGCAGTATTTT.

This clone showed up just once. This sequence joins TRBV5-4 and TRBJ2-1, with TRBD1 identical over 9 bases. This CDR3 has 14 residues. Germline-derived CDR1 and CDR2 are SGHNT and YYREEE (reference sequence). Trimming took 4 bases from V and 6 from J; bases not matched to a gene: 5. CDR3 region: CASSPGTGLNEQFF. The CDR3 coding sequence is TGTGCCAGCAGCCCCGGGACAGGGCTCAATGAGCAGTTCTTC.

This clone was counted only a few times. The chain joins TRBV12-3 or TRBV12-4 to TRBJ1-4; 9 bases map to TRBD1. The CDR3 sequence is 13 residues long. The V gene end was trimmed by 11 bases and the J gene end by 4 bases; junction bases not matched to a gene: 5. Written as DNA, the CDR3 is TGTGCCGTAAGGGACAGGGTTAATGAAAAACTGTTTTTT. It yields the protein CAVRDRVNEKLFF.

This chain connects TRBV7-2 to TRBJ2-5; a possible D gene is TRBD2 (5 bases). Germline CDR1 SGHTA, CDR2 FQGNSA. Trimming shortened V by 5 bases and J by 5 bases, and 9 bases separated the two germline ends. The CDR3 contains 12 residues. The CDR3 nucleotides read TGTGCCAGCAGCCCGGGGTTTGAGACCCAGTACTTC. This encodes CASSPGFETQYF.

The CDR3 DNA sequence: TGTGCCAGCCGATGGCCTATGTCGGGAACCATATATTTT. Translated, it gives CASRWPMSGTIYF. The chain employs TRBV6-5 and TRBJ1-3; the D is unclear. The V and J ends lost 8 bases and 10 bases respectively, with 18 bases between them. The CDR3 has 13 residues. Germline V gene data show CDR1 as MNHEY and CDR2 as SVGAGI.

Here the CDR3 DNA reads TGTGCCAGCAGCCCCCAGAGGGGGGGAGGTAGCAATCAGCCCCAGCATTTT. Its protein product is CASSPQRGGGSNQPQHF. The chain uses TRBV4-2 and TRBJ1-5, with D tentatively TRBD1 (6 bases). V was clipped by 4 bases and J by 0 bases, with 16 bases between them. This CDR3 comprises 17 residues. CDR1 is LGHNA, CDR2 YNFKEQ, per germline.

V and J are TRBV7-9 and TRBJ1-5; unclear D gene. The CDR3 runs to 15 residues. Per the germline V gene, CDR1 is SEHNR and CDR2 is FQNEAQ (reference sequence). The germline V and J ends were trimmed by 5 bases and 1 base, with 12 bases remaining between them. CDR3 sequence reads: CASSAGDLSNQPQHF. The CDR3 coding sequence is TGTGCCAGCAGCGCGGGTGACTTAAGCAATCAGCCCCAGCATTTT.

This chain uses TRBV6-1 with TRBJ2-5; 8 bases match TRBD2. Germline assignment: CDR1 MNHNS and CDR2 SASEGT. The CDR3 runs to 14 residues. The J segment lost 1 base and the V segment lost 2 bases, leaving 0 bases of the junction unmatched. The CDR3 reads CASSELAGQETQYF. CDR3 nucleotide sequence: TGTGCCAGCAGTGAACTAGCGGGCCAAGAGACCCAGTACTTC.

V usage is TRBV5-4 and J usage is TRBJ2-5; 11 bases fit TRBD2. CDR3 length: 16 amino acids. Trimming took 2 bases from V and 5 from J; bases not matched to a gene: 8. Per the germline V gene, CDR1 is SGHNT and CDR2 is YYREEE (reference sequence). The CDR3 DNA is TGTGCCAGCAGCTTATCGGCTAGCGGGAGGAGGGAGACCCAGTACTTC. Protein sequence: CASSLSASGRRETQYF. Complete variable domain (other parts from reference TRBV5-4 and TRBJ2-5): ETGVTQSPTHLIKTRGQQVTLRCSSQSGHNTVSWYQQALGQGPQFIFQYYREEENGRGNFPPRFSGLQFPNYSSELNVNALELDDSALYLCASSLSASGRRETQYFGPGTRLLVL.

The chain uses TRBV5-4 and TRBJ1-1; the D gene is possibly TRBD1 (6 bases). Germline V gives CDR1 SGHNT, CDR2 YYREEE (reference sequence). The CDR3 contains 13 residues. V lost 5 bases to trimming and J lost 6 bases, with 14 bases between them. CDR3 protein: CASSLDRLAEAFF. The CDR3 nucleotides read TGTGCCAGCAGTCTAGACAGGTTGGCTGAAGCTTTCTTT.

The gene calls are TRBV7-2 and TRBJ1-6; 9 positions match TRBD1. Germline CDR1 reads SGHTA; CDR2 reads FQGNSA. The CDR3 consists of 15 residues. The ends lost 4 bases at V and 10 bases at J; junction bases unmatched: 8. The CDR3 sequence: CASSSSGQGRSPLHF. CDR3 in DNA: TGTGCCAGCAGCTCCTCGGGACAGGGCAGGTCACCCCTCCACTTT. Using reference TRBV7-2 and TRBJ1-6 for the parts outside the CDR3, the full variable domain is GAGVSQSPSNKVTEKGKDVELRCDPISGHTALYWYRQSLGQGLEFLIYFQGNSAPDKSGLPSDRFSAERTGGSVSTLTIQRTQQEDSAVYLCASSSSGQGRSPLHFGNGTRLTVT.

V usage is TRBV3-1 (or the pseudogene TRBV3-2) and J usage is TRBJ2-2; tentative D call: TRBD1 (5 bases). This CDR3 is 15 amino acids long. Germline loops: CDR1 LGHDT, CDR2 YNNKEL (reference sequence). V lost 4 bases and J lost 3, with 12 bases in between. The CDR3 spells CASSPQGSYTGELFF. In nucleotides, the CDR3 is TGTGCCAGCAGCCCTCAGGGCAGTTACACCGGGGAGCTGTTTTTT.

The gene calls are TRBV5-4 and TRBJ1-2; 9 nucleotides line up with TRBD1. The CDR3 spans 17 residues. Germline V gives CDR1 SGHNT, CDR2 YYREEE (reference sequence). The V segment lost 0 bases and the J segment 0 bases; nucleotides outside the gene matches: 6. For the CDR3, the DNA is TGTGCCAGCAGCTTGGGACAGGGGGTCTCCTCTAACTATGGCTACACCTTC. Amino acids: CASSLGQGVSSNYGYTF.